This is a list of T cell receptor beta chains from one sample in a study of shared clonotypes between healthy human individuals. Produced via immunoSEQ multiplex PCR; TCRdb's table is partial and in-frame only. The table shows some 2 million clones, with roughly 94% occurring only once. The specimen sequenced was naive CD8+ T cells sorted from blood. Receptor source: a man younger than 30 in good health. The CDR3 runs from the conserved cysteine through the conserved F or W.

>TRBV11-2|TRBJ2-2
CASSLTSGSFDTGELFF
>TRBV19|TRBJ1-5
CASSPSGTGNNQPQHF
>TRBV13|TRBJ2-7
CASSIGTGSYEQYF
>TRBV13|TRBJ2-3
CASSPSTSGYTDTQYF
>TRBV28|TRBJ1-6
CASSFDSNSPLHF
>TRBV18|TRBJ2-7
CASSADTDPSYEQYF
>TRBV4-1|TRBJ1-1
CASSQGWQGADEAFF
>TRBV9|TRBJ2-5
CASSVENRVQETQYF
>TRBV29-1|TRBJ1-3
CSVEDLGAGGNTIYF
>TRBV29-1|TRBJ2-5
CSVWALQETQYF
>TRBV7-9|TRBJ1-1
CASSLVIGDTEAFF
>TRBV23-1|TRBJ2-3
CASSQFLWAADTQYF
>TRBV7-8|TRBJ2-7
CASSFSSTQEINSYEQYF
>TRBV4-3|TRBJ1-1
CASSQDHEMNTEAFF
>TRBV5-6|TRBJ1-1
CASSWDRGSEAFF
>TRBV19|TRBJ2-7
CASSMGHLPYEQYF
>TRBV5-6|TRBJ2-3
CASSLGDNPLWDTQYF
>TRBV20-1|TRBJ2-2
CSATDTGELFF
>TRBV2|TRBJ2-3
CASSGEVLGAADTQYF
>TRBV9|TRBJ2-7
CASSVNPSGGNEQYF
>TRBV9|TRBJ1-2
CASSVGGTYGYTF
>TRBV7-2|TRBJ2-7
CASSARQGAYEQYF
>TRBV5-6|TRBJ2-7
CASSFGTSTYEQYF
>TRBV5-1|TRBJ2-5
CASSPAWGVREETQYF
>TRBV4-1|TRBJ2-7
CASSQAETDYEQYF
>TRBV13|TRBJ1-1
CASRYGGNTEAFF
>TRBV9|TRBJ1-2
CASSGGDNYGYTF
>TRBV7-6|TRBJ2-7
CASSFTQGGYEQYF
>TRBV9|TRBJ2-7
CASSPVGGLSYEQYF
>TRBV25-1|TRBJ1-1
CASSDMGTGWEMNTEAFF
>TRBV10-2|TRBJ2-3
CASSLSGRMDTQYF
>TRBV30|TRBJ2-5
CAWSVPPQTSGDWETQYF
>TRBV5-6|TRBJ2-3
CASSLWGLTDTQYF
>TRBV6-1|TRBJ1-1
CASSEVWSRPFRGAFF
>TRBV5-1|TRBJ2-7
CASSLSGSSYEQYF
>TRBV27|TRBJ2-7
CASSPTGTGNYEQYF
>TRBV6-4|TRBJ1-6
CASRAFAQGNNSPLHF
>TRBV4-1|TRBJ2-7
CASSQFLAGDEQYF
>TRBV29-1|TRBJ1-2
CSVETYGYTF
>TRBV4-1|TRBJ2-7
CASSQLETGDSEQYF
>TRBV7-6|TRBJ2-7
CASSPLGSGGTEQYF
>TRBV7-9|TRBJ2-7
CASSFGSYEQYF
>TRBV5-4|TRBJ2-1
CASSLEPNEQFF
>TRBV7-6|TRBJ2-5
CASSLGTIQETQYF
>TRBV30|TRBJ1-1
CAWQQDMNTEAFF
>TRBV27|TRBJ2-1
CASSLSSGDRYNEQFF
>TRBV7-9|TRBJ2-3
CASSLSTDTQYF
>TRBV9|TRBJ2-3
CASVGNADTQYF
>TRBV7-2|TRBJ2-7
CASSFSETYEQYF
>TRBV10-3|TRBJ2-2
CAISESGYASNTGELFF
>TRBV9|TRBJ2-5
CASSGQTGGTQYF
>TRBV13|TRBJ2-5
CASSPGSGPRYF
>TRBV5-6|TRBJ2-5
CASSLAVTTGETQYF
>TRBV7-9|TRBJ2-5
CASSLSSSPNRETQYF